This TCR beta chain was identified during a study of shared clonotypes between healthy human individuals. Looking at the study overall: The donors, a couple of women and three men, were aged 18 to 49.

A 200 ng quantity of DNA, 29,000 or so T cell genomes, went into the sorted-subset replicate PCRs. The protocol was immunoSEQ multiplex PCR, while the TCRdb copy is restricted to in-frame clones and leaves out a portion. The sample includes about 2.5 million clones, about 90% of them seen just once. As to this clone: As yet, its antigen is unknown.

General study points: Rarefaction indicated that sorted-subset sequencing remained incomplete although depth was large.

Germline CDR1 reads MNHNY; CDR2 reads SVGAGI (reference sequence). This CDR3 spans 11 amino acids. The V and J ends lost 7 bases and 6 bases respectively, with 8 bases between them. This receptor was taken from a man between 18 and 35 years old in good health. Some clones in this sample may be carry-over from other donors' samples. V usage is TRBV6-6 and J usage is TRBJ2-3; TRBD2 is a possible D gene (6 bases). The sample comprised naive CD4+ T cells from PBMCs. As to subset: CD45RA+ positively selected. The CDR3 region has the DNA TGTGCCAGCATCCGGGGGGATACGCAGTATTTT. Its protein is CASIRGDTQYF.